This paragraph reports one T cell receptor (beta chain). Its cognate antigen is unknown. In TCRdb, the reads were re-called with MiXCR into one record per CDR3 protein. The table includes roughly 920,000 distinct CDR3 sequences, around 29% detected once. This record belongs to a study of T cell repertoires in cytomegalovirus infection. The CDR3 totals 18 residues. J was trimmed by 9 bases and V by 2 bases; bases with no gene match: 14. Germline CDR1 and CDR2: MNHNS and SASEGT. The specimen comprised cultured CD8+ T cells from PBMCs, sampled from culture after CMV antigen stimulation. The chain has TRBV6-1 and TRBJ2-1, with 12 positions matching TRBD2. The source is a human donor in good health (CMV status not recorded). Some clones in this sample may be carry-over from other donors' samples. CDR3 protein: CASSEIDGLAGKFLEQFF. The CDR3 coding sequence is TGTGCCAGCAGTGAAATCGACGGACTAGCGGGGAAATTCCTTGAGCAGTTCTTC.